The 14 T cell receptor beta chains listed next were all sequenced from one sample in a study of shared clonotypes between healthy human individuals. Some clones are missing from TCRdb's copy, which holds only in-frame ones; the method was immunoSEQ multiplex PCR. The sample lists over 850,000 clones, 70% to 80% occurring once. Sequencing was performed on memory CD4+ T cells from PBMCs. Noted subset: CD45RA-negative fraction. The receptors shown here come from a man aged 18 to 30 in good health. Some clones in this sample may be carry-over from other donors' samples.

Worth noting for this clone: The sample holds other DNA sequences that translate to the same CDR3. The chain links TRBV5-6 to TRBJ2-3; D not resolved. This CDR3 spans 12 amino acids. Germline CDR1 reads SGHDT; CDR2 reads YYEEEE. The germline V and J ends were trimmed by 0 bases and 5 bases, with 4 bases remaining between them. CDR3 bases: TGTGCCAGCAGCTTGGTGCAAGATACGCAGTATTTT. Its protein is CASSLVQDTQYF.

This clone was seen once. The rearrangement joins TRBV12-5 to TRBJ1-5; weak D call: TRBD1 (5 bases). CDR3 length: 16 residues. Germline CDR1 and CDR2: LGHNT and FRNRAP. CDR3 nucleotide sequence: TGTGCGCGACGACGGGACGGAGAATATAGCAATCAGCCCCAGCATTTT. Translation: CARRRDGEYSNQPQHF.

The CDR3 region is CSARGGSFETQYF. The CDR3 nucleotides are TGCAGCGCCCGGGGCGGTAGCTTTGAGACCCAGTACTTC. The chain recombines TRBV29-1 with TRBJ2-5; either TRBD1 or TRBD2 may supply D (5 bases each). Germline CDR1 SQVTM, CDR2 ANQGSEA. V lost 7 bases and J 5 bases, leaving 17 bases between the germline ends. This CDR3 is 13 amino acids long.

The chain has TRBV5-1 and TRBJ2-1, with no clear D. V was shortened by 4 bases and J by 2 bases, with 13 bases between the two germline ends. CDR1 SGHRS and CDR2 YFSETQ come from the germline V gene. The CDR3 totals 15 residues. CDR3 in DNA: TGCGCCAGCAGCCGTCCCCAACTCCCCTACAATGAGCAGTTCTTC. This translates into CASSRPQLPYNEQFF.

CDR3 protein: CAISDAGGKPGELFF. CDR3 sequence (DNA): TGTGCCATCAGTGACGCCGGGGGAAAGCCCGGGGAGCTGTTTTTT. The V gene is TRBV10-3, the J gene TRBJ2-2, with D possibly matching TRBD2 (6 bases). From germline, CDR1 is ENHRY and CDR2 SYGVKD. Deletions cut 3 bases from V and 6 bases from J, with 14 bases between. This CDR3 region has 15 residues.

This clone has more than one count but fewer than ten. V is TRBV28 and J is TRBJ2-7; D unclear. CDR1 and CDR2 from the germline V gene are MDHEN and SYDVKM. The germline V and J ends were trimmed by 6 bases and 0 bases, with 9 bases remaining between them. This CDR3 has 13 residues. The CDR3 is CASSPIHSYEQYF. The CDR3 DNA sequence: TGTGCCAGCAGCCCTATTCACTCCTACGAGCAGTACTTC.

The chain employs TRBV11-3 and TRBJ1-1; TRBD1 might be the D (6 bases). Germline V CDR1 and CDR2: SGHNT, YENEEA. Trimming stripped 5 bases from V and 4 bases from J, with 11 bases between. The CDR3 is 13 residues long. The CDR3, as DNA: TGTGCCAGCAGCGTTACAGGGAGCACTGAAGCTTTCTTT. Protein sequence: CASSVTGSTEAFF.

J is TRBJ1-3 and V is TRBV6-1, with D hard to call. Trimming left V 4 bases short and J 7 bases short, with 8 bases between. The length of the CDR3 is 12 residues. Germline assignment: CDR1 MNHNS and CDR2 SASEGT. CDR3 in amino acids: CASSGRRNTIYF. The DNA of the CDR3 is TGTGCCAGCAGTGGCAGGCGTAACACCATATATTTT.

This chain connects TRBV2 to TRBJ2-2, with D hard to call. The V end lost 6 bases, the J end lost 3 bases, and 11 bases lay between the germline ends. The CDR3 is 14 amino acids. From germline, CDR1 is SNHLY and CDR2 FYNNEI. CDR3 loop: CASSALLHTGELFF. CDR3 sequence (DNA): TGTGCCAGCAGCGCCCTACTACACACCGGGGAGCTGTTTTTT. Drawing the rest from reference TRBV2 and TRBJ2-2, the complete variable domain is EPEVTQTPSHQVTQMGQEVILRCVPISNHLYFYWYRQILGQKVEFLVSFYNNEISEKSEIFDDQFSVERPDGSNFTLKIRSTKLEDSAMYFCASSALLHTGELFFGEGSRLTVL.

The rearrangement joins TRBV18 to TRBJ2-2, with D possibly matching TRBD2 (6 bases). V was clipped by 9 bases and J by 1 base, with 12 bases between them. The germline V gene has CDR1 KGHSH and CDR2 LQKENI. This CDR3 contains 14 residues. Written as DNA, the CDR3 is TGTGCCAGTCCCGGGACTCAGAACACCGGGGAGCTGTTTTTT. This encodes CASPGTQNTGELFF.

The V gene is TRBV4-2, the J gene TRBJ2-1, with TRBD2 identical over 11 bases. The CDR3 runs 19 residues. Unmatched junction bases numbered 13, after V lost 4 bases and J lost 2 bases. The germline CDR1 and CDR2 sequences are LGHNA and YNFKEQ. The CDR3 DNA reads as TGTGCCAGCAGCCTTTCGAAGTACGGACTAGCGGGCCCCTACAATGAGCAGTTCTTC. This encodes CASSLSKYGLAGPYNEQFF.

V gene TRBV5-1 combines with J gene TRBJ2-3, with 11 bases identical to TRBD2. V was clipped by 2 bases and J by 0 bases; unmatched bases: 8. Germline lookup yields CDR1 SGHRS and CDR2 YFSETQ. The CDR3 spans 18 residues. The chain's CDR3 is CASSFQPGTSGSTDTQYF. The DNA for the CDR3 is TGCGCCAGCAGCTTCCAACCGGGGACTAGCGGTAGCACAGATACGCAGTATTTT. Variable domain in full (rest from reference TRBV5-1 and TRBJ2-3): KAGVTQTPRYLIKTRGQQVTLSCSPISGHRSVSWYQQTPGQGLQFLFEYFSETQRNKGNFPGRFSGRQFSNSRSEMNVSTLELGDSALYLCASSFQPGTSGSTDTQYFGPGTRLTVL.

This clone was seen just once. The genes are TRBV10-3 and TRBJ1-3; D gene ambiguous. CDR3 length: 14 residues. Germline V lookup: CDR1 ENHRY, CDR2 SYGVKD. The V end lost 6 bases, the J end lost 6 bases, and 15 bases lay between the germline ends. The CDR3 is CAIRRVLGSNTIYF. CDR3 DNA sequence: TGTGCCATCAGGCGGGTACTGGGCTCAAACACCATATATTTT.

This clone was observed a handful of times. The V and J genes are TRBV5-6 and TRBJ2-1; 11 nucleotides match TRBD2. Trimming took 4 bases from V and 3 from J; bases not matched to a gene: 9. The CDR3 contains 17 residues. Germline V CDR1 and CDR2: SGHDT, YYEEEE. The CDR3, as DNA: TGTGCCAGCAGCCCTAGCGGGAGGCTACCAGGCTACAATGAGCAGTTCTTC. Translating it yields CASSPSGRLPGYNEQFF. The full variable domain, its missing parts supplied by reference TRBV5-6 and TRBJ2-1, is DAGVTQSPTHLIKTRGQQVTLRCSPKSGHDTVSWYQQALGQGPQFIFQYYEEEERQRGNFPDRFSGHQFPNYSSELNVNALLLGDSALYLCASSPSGRLPGYNEQFFGPGTRLTVL.